This entry concerns a single T cell receptor (beta chain). Trimming shortened V by 0 bases and J by 6 bases, and 9 bases separated the two germline ends. Germline assignment: CDR1 SGHDT and CDR2 YYEEEE. The CDR3 totals 14 residues. The data belong to a study of T cell changes during pregnancy in multiple sclerosis. Using immunoSEQ multiplex PCR, the repertoire was profiled, and TCRdb retains in-frame clones only, with some absent. This sample carries tens of thousands of clones, 80% to 95% of them seen once, and the ten largest clones take 26%. This chain links TRBV5-6 with TRBJ2-2; D is perhaps TRBD2 (6 bases). The material sequenced was CD8+ T cells from peripheral blood mononuclear cells, taken before pregnancy. This clonotype was obtained from a female donor with multiple sclerosis, enrolled in a pregnancy study. CDR3 in amino acids: CASSLGRLAGELFF. In nucleotides, the CDR3 is TGTGCCAGCAGCTTGGGGCGACTAGCCGGGGAGCTGTTTTTT.